What follows are 25 T cell receptor beta chains derived from one specimen sequenced in a study of identical twins. MiXCR, run by TCRdb on the 5' RACE reads, gives a single entry per CDR3 protein. Among 350,000 to 450,000 distinct CDR3 sequences listed, less than 20% were seen once. Sequencing used naive T cells sorted from blood. All receptors come from a man aged 50 to 60 in good health.

V usage is TRBV7-9 and J usage is TRBJ2-7; 8 bases agree with TRBD2. The junction had 12 bases not matched to a gene; V was cut back by 5 bases and J by 9 bases. The CDR3 totals 14 residues. The germline gives CDR1 SEHNR, CDR2 FQNEAQ (reference sequence). CDR3 region: CASSTGTRTTGQYF. The CDR3 region has the DNA TGTGCCAGCAGCACCGGGACTAGAACGACAGGGCAGTACTTC.

This clonotype occurred many times. This chain links TRBV12-3 or TRBV12-4 with TRBJ1-1, with 9 positions matching TRBD1. The CDR3 is 14 residues long. Trimming cost V 5 bases and J 3 bases; bases outside gene matches: 4. CDR3 protein: CASSLTGGDTEAFF. The CDR3 coding sequence is TGTGCCAGCAGTCTTACAGGGGGCGACACTGAAGCTTTCTTT.

The CDR3 DNA sequence: TGCAGCGTTCCCACTAGCGGGAGGCCCTACAATGAGCAGTTCTTC. This gives the protein CSVPTSGRPYNEQFF. The gene calls are TRBV29-1 and TRBJ2-1; 12 bases match TRBD2. The CDR3 covers 15 residues. Trimming removed 5 bases from V and 2 bases from J; junction bases left unmatched: 4. Germline-derived CDR1 and CDR2 are SQVTM and ANQGSEA.

Ten or more counts support this clonotype. The chain's CDR3 is CASSYPGQGGAFF. Here the CDR3 DNA reads TGTGCCAGCAGTTACCCGGGACAGGGAGGAGCTTTCTTT. The J gene is TRBJ1-1, the V gene TRBV6-5, with 9 bases identical to TRBD1. The germline CDR1 and CDR2 sequences are MNHEY and SVGAGI. The CDR3 runs 13 residues. V gave up 2 bases and J gave up 10 bases; unmatched junction bases: 5.

This clonotype was seen more than once but under ten times. The CDR3 protein is CASSRDLGGYTF. In DNA, the CDR3 is TGTGCCAGCAGCCGCGACTTGGGTGGCTACACCTTC. The rearrangement links TRBV2 to TRBJ1-2; D is ambiguous. Germline V gene data show CDR1 as SNHLY and CDR2 as FYNNEI. Trimming stripped 6 bases from V and 7 bases from J, with 12 bases between. This CDR3 has 12 residues.

The chain employs TRBV12-3 or TRBV12-4 and TRBJ1-5; no clear D. Deletions cut 7 bases from V and 6 bases from J, with 13 bases between. The CDR3 runs 13 residues. CDR3 sequence (DNA): TGTGCCAGCACCCTCGGGTTTGGTCAGCCCCAGCATTTT. This encodes CASTLGFGQPQHF.

This rearrangement joins TRBV9 to TRBJ1-5; 7 bases map to TRBD1. The CDR3 is 14 residues long. Germline values: CDR1 SGDLS, CDR2 YYNGEE. The V gene end was trimmed by 3 bases and the J gene end by 9 bases; junction bases not matched to a gene: 9. CDR3 in DNA: TGTGCCAGCAGCGGGGGGACAGCCGCAGGGCCCCAGCATTTT. This translates into CASSGGTAAGPQHF.

In its sample, this clonotype was seen a few times. The gene calls are TRBV20-1 and TRBJ2-4; D call uncertain. The V end lost 0 bases, the J end lost 0 bases, and 18 bases lay between the germline ends. There are 18 residues in the CDR3. CDR1 DFQATT and CDR2 SNEGSKA come from the germline V gene (reference sequence). This CDR3 is CSARDGRYIGVAKNIQYF. The CDR3 DNA follows: TGCAGTGCTAGAGATGGCCGCTATATTGGGGTAGCCAAAAACATTCAGTACTTC.

Concerning this clonotype itself: The CDR3 ends on some other residue instead of the conserved phenylalanine or tryptophan, so this is likely a read error. The chain has TRBV6-1 and TRBJ1-1; the D gene is possibly TRBD1 (6 bases). There are 14 residues in the CDR3. V lost 5 bases and J 5 bases, leaving 15 bases between the germline ends. Germline loops: CDR1 MNHNS, CDR2 SASEGT. The CDR3 region has the DNA TGTGCCAGCAGTACCACAGGGTTAGGGACTGAAGCTTTCGTT. This encodes CASSTTGLGTEAFV.

This clonotype was detected only a few times. The chain employs TRBV27 and TRBJ2-7, with 10 bases identical to TRBD2. This CDR3 has 14 amino acids. Germline V CDR1 and CDR2: MNHEY, SMNVEV (reference sequence). V dropped 4 bases and J dropped 6; count of bases not matched to a gene: 6. The CDR3 region is CASSYVAGGGEQYF. In DNA, the CDR3 is TGTGCCAGCAGTTACGTAGCGGGAGGAGGCGAGCAGTACTTC.

In its sample, this clonotype was seen a few times. V and J are TRBV10-3 and TRBJ1-2; D is perhaps TRBD1 (5 bases). V gave up 7 bases and J gave up 7 bases, with 10 bases separating them. The CDR3 loop spans 11 amino acids. From germline, CDR1 is ENHRY and CDR2 SYGVKD. The CDR3 sequence is CAINAGLGYTF. CDR3 sequence (DNA): TGTGCCATCAACGCAGGGCTTGGCTACACCTTC.

The V call is TRBV12-3 or TRBV12-4, the J call TRBJ2-5; unclear D gene. The V end lost 3 bases, the J end lost 5 bases, and 16 bases lay between the germline ends. CDR3 length equals 15 residues. The CDR3 loop reads CASSFNGPDEETQYF. The DNA of the CDR3 is TGTGCCAGCAGTTTTAATGGGCCCGATGAGGAGACCCAGTACTTC.

This chain uses TRBV20-1 with TRBJ2-2; D might be TRBD2 (5 bases). CDR1 is DFQATT and CDR2 is SNEGSKA in the germline V gene (reference sequence). V gave up 0 bases and J gave up 6 bases, with 11 bases separating them. The CDR3 runs 14 residues. This CDR3 reads CSARDWTRAGELFF. The CDR3 nucleotides are TGCAGTGCTAGAGATTGGACGAGGGCCGGGGAGCTGTTTTTT.

This clonotype has only a few counts. V is TRBV6-2 or TRBV6-3 and J is TRBJ2-1; unclear D gene. V lost 4 bases and J 7 bases, leaving 23 bases between the germline ends. Germline-derived CDR1 and CDR2 are MNHEY and SVGEGT. The CDR3 has 17 residues. The CDR3 loop is CASSSEGVGWLSNEQFF. The CDR3 region has the DNA TGTGCCAGCAGTTCCGAAGGTGTAGGGTGGCTTTCAAATGAGCAGTTCTTC.

This clonotype was found a few times. The rearrangement links TRBV5-6 to TRBJ2-1, with 8 bases matching TRBD1. CDR3 size: 15 residues. Germline CDR1 and CDR2: SGHDT and YYEEEE. V trimming: 4 bases; J trimming: 4 bases; junction bases outside the gene matches: 7. The CDR3 here is CASSKQGAPYNEQFF. For the CDR3, the DNA is TGTGCCAGCAGCAAGCAGGGGGCTCCATACAATGAGCAGTTCTTC.

In this sample, this clonotype turned up a few times. V usage is TRBV6-2 or TRBV6-3 and J usage is TRBJ2-1; 16 bases agree with TRBD2. The germline V gene encodes CDR1 MNHEY and CDR2 SVGEGT. The CDR3 runs to 19 residues. The V gene end was trimmed by 10 bases and the J gene end by 2 bases; junction bases not matched to a gene: 14. The CDR3 DNA is TGTGCCACTCAAGGGACTAGCGGGAGGGCCGGTCAAACCTACAATGAGCAGTTCTTC. This encodes CATQGTSGRAGQTYNEQFF.

This chain uses TRBV29-1 with TRBJ2-1; D gene unclear. CDR1 and CDR2 (germline): SQVTM, ANQGSEA. This CDR3 is 13 amino acids long. V shed 4 bases and J shed 4 bases, with 11 bases lying between them. This chain's CDR3 is CSVGAASYNEQFF. CDR3 DNA: TGCAGCGTTGGGGCAGCTTCTTACAATGAGCAGTTCTTC.

This clonotype was recorded many times. V gene TRBV29-1 combines with J gene TRBJ2-7; 8 nucleotides align to TRBD1. The CDR3 runs to 12 residues. The V gene end was trimmed by 7 bases and the J gene end by 0 bases; junction bases not matched to a gene: 2. The germline V gene encodes CDR1 SQVTM and CDR2 ANQGSEA. CDR3 sequence reads: CSAGQGSYEQYF. In DNA, the CDR3 is TGCAGCGCTGGACAGGGCTCCTACGAGCAGTACTTC.

This clonotype was counted at least ten times. This chain links TRBV20-1 with TRBJ2-5; D remains unclear. Trimming left V 0 bases short and J 5 bases short, with 13 bases between. This CDR3 has 14 residues. CDR1 and CDR2 from the germline V gene are DFQATT and SNEGSKA (reference sequence). The CDR3 region has the DNA TGCAGTGCTAGAGAAGTAGGGCTCCCGGAGACCCAGTACTTC. Translated: CSAREVGLPETQYF.

The V call is TRBV25-1, the J call TRBJ2-1; 10 bases fit TRBD2. Germline lookup yields CDR1 MGHDK and CDR2 SYGVNS. CDR3 length: 15 residues. Trimming removed 6 bases from V and 5 bases from J; junction bases left unmatched: 7. CDR3 in DNA: TGTGCCAGCAGGTTTAGCGGGGGGCCCCACAATGAGCAGTTCTTC. It codes for CASRFSGGPHNEQFF.

This clonotype was seen ten or more times. This chain uses TRBV29-1 with TRBJ2-3; 10 bases agree with TRBD2. The V and J ends lost 0 bases and 3 bases, in that order; junction bases with no gene match: 9. In germline, CDR1 is SQVTM, CDR2 ANQGSEA. There are 17 residues in the CDR3. The CDR3 coding sequence is TGCAGCGTTGAAGATGTTGAGCGGGGGGGCCGTACAGATACGCAGTATTTT. As protein: CSVEDVERGGRTDTQYF.

This chain connects TRBV6-1 to TRBJ2-5, with 8 bases identical to TRBD1. The CDR3 runs 15 residues. Germline V gives CDR1 MNHNS, CDR2 SASEGT. The junction had 10 bases not matched to a gene; V was cut back by 5 bases and J by 5 bases. CDR3 sequence: CASSPVQGARETQYF. As DNA, the CDR3 is TGTGCCAGCAGTCCGGTTCAGGGGGCGCGGGAGACCCAGTACTTC.

This clonotype was counted ten times or more. V is TRBV5-1 and J is TRBJ2-5, with a tentative D call TRBD1 (6 bases). V dropped 0 bases and J dropped 0 bases, with 9 bases sitting between them. This CDR3 region has 15 residues. CDR1 is SGHRS and CDR2 is YFSETQ in the germline V gene. The CDR3 region is CASSLGTVYQETQYF. CDR3 sequence (DNA): TGCGCCAGCAGCTTGGGGACAGTGTACCAAGAGACCCAGTACTTC.

CDR3 protein: CSAKGIAGGNEQFF. The CDR3 DNA reads as TGCAGTGCGAAGGGGATAGCGGGGGGGAATGAGCAGTTCTTC. The chain carries TRBV20-1 and TRBJ2-1, with 11 bases matching TRBD2. CDR1 and CDR2 from the germline V gene are DFQATT and SNEGSKA (reference sequence). This CDR3 region has 14 residues. V lost 6 bases and J lost 7; bases outside the gene matches: 8.

Many counts were recorded for this clonotype. The rearrangement uses TRBV20-1 and TRBJ2-2, with unresolved D. CDR1 and CDR2 from the germline V gene are DFQATT and SNEGSKA (reference sequence). The CDR3 covers 14 residues. Trimming removed 6 bases at V and 1 base at J, with 12 bases between. The CDR3 reads CSATRQGNTGELFF. CDR3 DNA sequence: TGCAGTGCAACCCGACAAGGGAACACCGGGGAGCTGTTTTTT.